The 14 T cell receptor beta chains below were found in one sample sequenced in a study of T cells after yellow fever vaccination. Each CDR3 protein is one row after TCRdb ran MiXCR on the 5' RACE reads. This sample carries around 320,000 distinct CDR3 sequences, roughly 4.3% of them seen once, and the ten largest clones take roughly a fifth. This material consisted of PBMCs, taken 15 days after the yellow fever booster vaccination. The receptors were sampled from a man aged 18 to 30 who received the YFV17D yellow fever vaccine.

In its sample, this clonotype was seen many times. The genes are TRBV7-9 and TRBJ2-5, with unresolved D. Germline values: CDR1 SEHNR, CDR2 FQNEAQ (reference sequence). CDR3 length equals 12 residues. Trimming took off 8 bases at V and 5 bases at J, with 12 bases between the two ends. CDR3 DNA sequence: TGTGCCAGCGATCAAGTTTTGGAGACCCAGTACTTC. It specifies CASDQVLETQYF. The full variable domain, its missing parts supplied by reference TRBV7-9 and TRBJ2-5, is DTGVSQNPRHKITKRGQNVTFRCDPISEHNRLYWYRQTLGQGPEFLTYFQNEAQLEKSRLLSDRFSAERPKGSFSTLEIQRTEQGDSAMYLCASDQVLETQYFGPGTRLLVL.

The V call is TRBV5-1, the J call TRBJ2-1; D remains unclear. The CDR3 sequence is 16 residues long. Germline V CDR1 and CDR2: SGHRS, YFSETQ. Trimming took off 0 bases at V and 2 bases at J, with 12 bases between the two ends. CDR3 protein: CASSLALARTYNEQFF. The CDR3 DNA reads as TGCGCCAGCAGCTTGGCCCTGGCAAGGACCTACAATGAGCAGTTCTTC. The complete variable domain, with remaining parts taken from reference TRBV5-1 and TRBJ2-1, reads KAGVTQTPRYLIKTRGQQVTLSCSPISGHRSVSWYQQTPGQGLQFLFEYFSETQRNKGNFPGRFSGRQFSNSRSEMNVSTLELGDSALYLCASSLALARTYNEQFFGPGTRLTVL.

The chain combines TRBV27 with TRBJ1-4; D call uncertain. Between the trimmed V and J ends, which lost 6 bases and 4 bases, there was a span of 15 bases. CDR3 length: 15 amino acids. The germline gives CDR1 MNHEY, CDR2 SMNVEV (reference sequence). Here the CDR3 DNA reads TGTGCCAGCAGCCACCGACCCGGCGGTAATGAAAAACTGTTTTTT. It specifies CASSHRPGGNEKLFF.

This clonotype has ten or more counts. The gene calls are TRBV5-1 and TRBJ1-2, with D uncertain. Germline V gene sequence: CDR1 SGHRS, CDR2 YFSETQ. Trimming took 4 bases from V and 7 from J, leaving 11 bases between them. CDR3 length: 12 amino acids. In nucleotides, the CDR3 is TGCGCCAGCAGCGGCGTCCCGGGTGGCTACACCTTC. Translating it yields CASSGVPGGYTF. Supplemented by reference TRBV5-1 and TRBJ1-2, the full variable domain reads KAGVTQTPRYLIKTRGQQVTLSCSPISGHRSVSWYQQTPGQGLQFLFEYFSETQRNKGNFPGRFSGRQFSNSRSEMNVSTLELGDSALYLCASSGVPGGYTFGSGTRLTVV.

Remarks on this clonotype: Just one base apart from a much larger clone, this may be a read error. The chain has TRBV3-1 and TRBJ1-4; D is unclear. Germline assignment: CDR1 LGHDT and CDR2 YNNKEL (reference sequence). This CDR3 is 13 amino acids long. Written as DNA, the CDR3 is TGTGCCAGCAGCCAAGTCCATAAGGAAAAACTGATTTTT. This encodes CASSQVHKEKLIF.

The chain combines TRBV6-1 with TRBJ1-5, with a weak D call TRBD1 (6 bases). The CDR3 length is 14 residues. CDR1 is MNHNS, CDR2 SASEGT, per germline. Deletions cut 4 bases from V and 2 bases from J, with 9 bases between. For the CDR3, the DNA is TGTGCCAGCAGTGCACAGGGAGGCAATCAGCCCCAGCATTTT. Its translation is CASSAQGGNQPQHF.

This clonotype was picked up many times. The gene calls are TRBV7-6 and TRBJ2-2, with a possible D match to TRBD1 (6 bases). CDR1 SGHVS and CDR2 FNYEAQ come from the germline V gene. This CDR3 region has 15 residues. Trimming left V 2 bases short and J 4 bases short, with 11 bases between. DNA for the CDR3: TGTGCCAGCAGCTTACTGCAAGGGGGCACCGGGGAGCTGTTTTTT. Protein: CASSLLQGGTGELFF.

The chain has TRBV10-3 and TRBJ1-1; TRBD1 might be the D (5 bases). This CDR3 comprises 16 residues. Trimming left V 7 bases short and J 6 bases short, with 24 bases between. CDR1 is ENHRY, CDR2 SYGVKD, per germline. The CDR3 DNA is TGTGCCATCAAGCCCCACGGGACGCAACCCCGTCCTGAAGCTTTCTTT. Its translation is CAIKPHGTQPRPEAFF.

V is TRBV4-1 and J is TRBJ2-3; D unresolved. V lost 1 base and J lost 6, with 14 bases in between. This CDR3 contains 15 residues. From germline, CDR1 is MGHRA and CDR2 YSYEKL. Here the CDR3 reads CASSQGESDSDTQYF. The CDR3 region has the DNA TGCGCCAGCAGCCAAGGGGAATCGGATTCGGATACGCAGTATTTT.

This clonotype was recorded at least ten times. The rearrangement joins TRBV19 to TRBJ2-3; either TRBD1 or TRBD2 may supply D (5 bases each). V lost 3 bases and J lost 7, with 14 bases in between. CDR3 length: 14 amino acids. Germline loops: CDR1 LNHDA, CDR2 SQIVND (reference sequence). The CDR3 protein is CASSMGPRGNTQYF. CDR3 nucleotide sequence: TGTGCCAGTAGTATGGGGCCACGGGGAAATACGCAGTATTTT.

This clonotype was counted ten times or more. The chain joins TRBV6-2 or TRBV6-3 to TRBJ2-4; D call uncertain. V lost 2 bases, J lost 1 base, and 21 bases lay in between. CDR1 MNHEY and CDR2 SVGEGT come from the germline V gene. This CDR3 comprises 19 residues. Here the CDR3 DNA reads TGTGCCAGCAGTTACGGAACTTCCTTCGTTCAGCTCGCCAAAAACATTCAGTACTTC. Amino acids: CASSYGTSFVQLAKNIQYF.

This clonotype was observed at least ten times. The rearrangement links TRBV5-1 to TRBJ2-5; D ambiguous. The CDR3 contains 13 residues. Trimming shortened V by 0 bases and J by 3 bases, and 6 bases separated the two germline ends. Germline V CDR1 and CDR2: SGHRS, YFSETQ. The CDR3 loop reads CASSLVPEETQYF. The CDR3 nucleotides are TGCGCCAGCAGCTTGGTCCCCGAAGAGACCCAGTACTTC.

The chain combines TRBV18 with TRBJ2-1; D call uncertain. Deletions cut 2 bases from V and 6 bases from J, with 11 bases between. The CDR3 runs to 14 residues. Germline V gene sequence: CDR1 KGHSH, CDR2 LQKENI. CDR3 region: CASSPGISGNEQFF. In DNA form, the CDR3 reads TGTGCCAGCTCACCAGGGATTTCGGGCAATGAGCAGTTCTTC. Combining the CDR3 with reference TRBV18 and TRBJ2-1 gives the whole variable domain NAGVMQNPRHLVRRRGQEARLRCSPMKGHSHVYWYRQLPEEGLKFMVYLQKENIIDESGMPKERFSAEFPKEGPSILRIQQVVRGDSAAYFCASSPGISGNEQFFGPGTRLTVL.

This clonotype was observed at least ten times. V and J are TRBV10-1 and TRBJ2-3; D gene unclear. Trimming took 4 bases from V and 2 from J, leaving 7 bases between them. This CDR3 spans 13 amino acids. The germline CDR1 and CDR2 sequences are WNHNN and SYGVQD (reference sequence). In nucleotides, the CDR3 is TGCGCCAGCAGTGCCGGTCTCACAGATACGCAGTATTTT. Its protein product is CASSAGLTDTQYF.